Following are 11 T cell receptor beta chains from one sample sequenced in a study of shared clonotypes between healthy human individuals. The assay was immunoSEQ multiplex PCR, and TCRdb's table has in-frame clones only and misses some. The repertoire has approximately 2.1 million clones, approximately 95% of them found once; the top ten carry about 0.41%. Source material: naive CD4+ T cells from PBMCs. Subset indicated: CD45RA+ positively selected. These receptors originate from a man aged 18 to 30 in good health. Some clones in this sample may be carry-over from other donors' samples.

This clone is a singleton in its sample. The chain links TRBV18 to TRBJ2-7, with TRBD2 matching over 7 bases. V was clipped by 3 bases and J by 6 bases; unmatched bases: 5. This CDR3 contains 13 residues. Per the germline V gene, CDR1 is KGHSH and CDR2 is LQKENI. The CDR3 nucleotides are TGTGCCAGCTCACCCTACGGGGGGAGCGAGCAGTACTTC. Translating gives CASSPYGGSEQYF.

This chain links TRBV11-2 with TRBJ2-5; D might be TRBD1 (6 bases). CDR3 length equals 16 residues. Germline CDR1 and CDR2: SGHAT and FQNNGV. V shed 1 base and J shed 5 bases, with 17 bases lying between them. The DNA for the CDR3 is TGTGCCAGCAGCTTAGGGGCGGCAGGGGAAATGGAGACCCAGTACTTC. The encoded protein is CASSLGAAGEMETQYF.

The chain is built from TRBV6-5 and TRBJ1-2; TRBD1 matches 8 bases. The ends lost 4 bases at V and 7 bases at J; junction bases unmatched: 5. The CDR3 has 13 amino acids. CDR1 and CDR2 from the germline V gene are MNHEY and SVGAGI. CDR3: CASSSRGLGGYTF. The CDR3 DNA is TGTGCCAGCAGTTCCAGGGGGCTGGGTGGCTACACCTTC.

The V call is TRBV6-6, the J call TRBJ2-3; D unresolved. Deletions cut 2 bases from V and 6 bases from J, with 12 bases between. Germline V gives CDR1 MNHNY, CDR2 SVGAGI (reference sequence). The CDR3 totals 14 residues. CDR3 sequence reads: CASSYPDDLDTQYF. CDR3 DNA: TGTGCCAGCAGTTACCCTGATGACCTGGATACGCAGTATTTT.

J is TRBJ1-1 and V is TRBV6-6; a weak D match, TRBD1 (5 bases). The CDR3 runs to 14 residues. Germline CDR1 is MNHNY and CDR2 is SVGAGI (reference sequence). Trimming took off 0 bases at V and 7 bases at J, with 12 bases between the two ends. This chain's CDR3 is CASSYSARESEAFF. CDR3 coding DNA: TGTGCCAGCAGTTACTCGGCCAGGGAGAGTGAAGCTTTCTTT.

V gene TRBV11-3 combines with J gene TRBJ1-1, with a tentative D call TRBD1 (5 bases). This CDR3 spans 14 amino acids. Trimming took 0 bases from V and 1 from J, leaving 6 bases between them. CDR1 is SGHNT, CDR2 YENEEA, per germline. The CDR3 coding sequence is TGTGCCAGCAGCTTAGAAGGGGAGAACACTGAAGCTTTCTTT. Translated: CASSLEGENTEAFF.

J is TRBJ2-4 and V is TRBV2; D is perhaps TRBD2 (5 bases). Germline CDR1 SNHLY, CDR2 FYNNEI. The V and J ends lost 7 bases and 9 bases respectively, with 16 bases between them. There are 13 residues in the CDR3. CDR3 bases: TGTGCCAGCAAGAGTGAATATGGGAGCATTCAGTACTTC. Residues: CASKSEYGSIQYF.

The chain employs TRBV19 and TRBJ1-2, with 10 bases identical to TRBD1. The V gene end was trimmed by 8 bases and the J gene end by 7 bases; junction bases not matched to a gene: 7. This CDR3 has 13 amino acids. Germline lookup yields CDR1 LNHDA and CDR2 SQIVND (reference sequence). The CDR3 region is CASSLGTGAGYTF. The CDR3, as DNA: TGTGCCAGTTCCCTCGGGACAGGGGCTGGCTACACCTTC.

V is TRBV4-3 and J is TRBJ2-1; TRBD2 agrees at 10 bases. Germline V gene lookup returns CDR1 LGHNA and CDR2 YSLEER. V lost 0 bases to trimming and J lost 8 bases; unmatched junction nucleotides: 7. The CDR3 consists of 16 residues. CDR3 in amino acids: CASSQDVAGGSDEQFF. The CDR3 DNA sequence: TGCGCCAGCAGCCAAGACGTAGCGGGAGGCTCTGATGAGCAGTTCTTC.

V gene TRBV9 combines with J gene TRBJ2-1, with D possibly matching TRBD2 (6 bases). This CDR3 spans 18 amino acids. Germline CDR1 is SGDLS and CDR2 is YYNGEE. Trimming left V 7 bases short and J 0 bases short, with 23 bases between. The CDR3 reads CASHIPSSAISSYNEQFF. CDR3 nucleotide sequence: TGTGCCAGCCATATTCCTTCTAGCGCTATCAGCTCCTACAATGAGCAGTTCTTC. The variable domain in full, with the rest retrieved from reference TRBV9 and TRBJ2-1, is DSGVTQTPKHLITATGQRVTLRCSPRSGDLSVYWYQQSLDQGLQFLIQYYNGEERAKGNILERFSAQQFPDLHSELNLSSLELGDSALYFCASHIPSSAISSYNEQFFGPGTRLTVL.

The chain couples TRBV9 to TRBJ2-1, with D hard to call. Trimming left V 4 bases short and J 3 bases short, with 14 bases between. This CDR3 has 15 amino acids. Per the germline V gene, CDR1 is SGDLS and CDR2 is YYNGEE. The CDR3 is CASSKLPNGYNEQFF. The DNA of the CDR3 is TGTGCCAGCAGCAAATTGCCCAATGGCTACAATGAGCAGTTCTTC.